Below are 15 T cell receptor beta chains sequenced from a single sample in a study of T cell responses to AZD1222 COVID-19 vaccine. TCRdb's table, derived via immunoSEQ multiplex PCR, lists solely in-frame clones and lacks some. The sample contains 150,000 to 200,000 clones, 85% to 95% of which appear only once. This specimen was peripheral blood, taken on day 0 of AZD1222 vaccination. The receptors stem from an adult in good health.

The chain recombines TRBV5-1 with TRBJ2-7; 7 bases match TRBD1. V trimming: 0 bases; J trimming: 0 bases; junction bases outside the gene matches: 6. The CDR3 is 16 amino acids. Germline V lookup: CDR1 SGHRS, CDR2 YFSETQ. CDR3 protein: CASSLVPGTASYEQYF. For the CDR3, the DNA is TGCGCCAGCAGCTTGGTACCCGGGACAGCCTCCTACGAGCAGTACTTC. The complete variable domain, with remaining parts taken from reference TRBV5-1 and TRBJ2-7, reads KAGVTQTPRYLIKTRGQQVTLSCSPISGHRSVSWYQQTPGQGLQFLFEYFSETQRNKGNFPGRFSGRQFSNSRSEMNVSTLELGDSALYLCASSLVPGTASYEQYFGPGTRLTVT.

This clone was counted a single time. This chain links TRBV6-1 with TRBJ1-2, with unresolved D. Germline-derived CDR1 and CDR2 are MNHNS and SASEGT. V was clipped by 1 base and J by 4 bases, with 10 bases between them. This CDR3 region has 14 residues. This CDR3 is CASSEGVGSYGYTF. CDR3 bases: TGTGCCAGCAGTGAAGGCGTAGGGAGCTATGGCTACACCTTC.

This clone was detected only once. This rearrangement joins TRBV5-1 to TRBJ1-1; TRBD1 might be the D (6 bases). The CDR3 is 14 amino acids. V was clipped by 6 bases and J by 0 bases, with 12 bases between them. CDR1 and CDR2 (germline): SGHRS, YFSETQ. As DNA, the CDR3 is TGCGCCAGCAAAGGGGGACCCATGAACACTGAAGCTTTCTTT. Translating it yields CASKGGPMNTEAFF.

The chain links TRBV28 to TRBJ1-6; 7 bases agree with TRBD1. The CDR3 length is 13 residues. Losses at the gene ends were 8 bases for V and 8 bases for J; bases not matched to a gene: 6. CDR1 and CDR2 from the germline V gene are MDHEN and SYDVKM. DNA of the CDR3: TGTGCCAGCTCGACAGGGTTGGATTCACCCCTCCACTTT. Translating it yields CASSTGLDSPLHF.

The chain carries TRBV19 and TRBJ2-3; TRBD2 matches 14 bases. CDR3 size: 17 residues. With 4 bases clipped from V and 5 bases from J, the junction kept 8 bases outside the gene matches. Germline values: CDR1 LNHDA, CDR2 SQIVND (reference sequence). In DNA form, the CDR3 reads TGTGCCAGTAGTACTCTCTGGACTAGCGGGGGGAAAGATACGCAGTATTTT. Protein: CASSTLWTSGGKDTQYF.

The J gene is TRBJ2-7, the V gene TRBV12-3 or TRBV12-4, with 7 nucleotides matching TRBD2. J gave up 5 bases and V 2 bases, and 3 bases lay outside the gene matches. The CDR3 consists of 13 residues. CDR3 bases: TGTGCCAGCAGTTTACGGGAGGATGACGAGCAGTACTTC. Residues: CASSLREDDEQYF.

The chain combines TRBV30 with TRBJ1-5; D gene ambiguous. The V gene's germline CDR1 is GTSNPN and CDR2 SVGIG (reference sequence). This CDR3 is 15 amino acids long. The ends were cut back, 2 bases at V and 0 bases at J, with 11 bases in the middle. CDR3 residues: CAWSSHSNSNQPQHF. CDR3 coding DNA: TGTGCCTGGAGTTCCCACAGTAATAGCAATCAGCCCCAGCATTTT. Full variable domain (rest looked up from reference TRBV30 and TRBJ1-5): SQTIHQWPATLVQPVGSPLSLECTVEGTSNPNLYWYRQAAGRGLQLLFYSVGIGQISSEVPQNLSASRPQDRQFILSSKKLLLSDSGFYLCAWSSHSNSNQPQHFGDGTRLSIL.

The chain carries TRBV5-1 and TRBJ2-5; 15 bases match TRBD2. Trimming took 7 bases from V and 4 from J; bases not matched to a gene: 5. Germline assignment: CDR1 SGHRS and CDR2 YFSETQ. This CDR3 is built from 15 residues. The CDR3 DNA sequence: TGCGCCAGCTCCGGGGGACTAGCGGGAGGAGAGACCCAGTACTTC. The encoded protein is CASSGGLAGGETQYF.

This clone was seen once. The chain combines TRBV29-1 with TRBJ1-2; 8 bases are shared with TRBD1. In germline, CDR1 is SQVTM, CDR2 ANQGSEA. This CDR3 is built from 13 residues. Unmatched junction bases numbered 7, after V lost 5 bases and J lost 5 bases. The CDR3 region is CSVKAGGWYGYTF. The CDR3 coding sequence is TGCAGCGTTAAAGCAGGGGGCTGGTATGGCTACACCTTC.

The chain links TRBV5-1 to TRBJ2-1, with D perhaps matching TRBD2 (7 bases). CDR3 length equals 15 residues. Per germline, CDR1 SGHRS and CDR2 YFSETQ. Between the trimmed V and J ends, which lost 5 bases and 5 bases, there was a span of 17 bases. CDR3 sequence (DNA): TGCGCCAGCAGGTTGCTGGGGGGGCTGGACAATGAGCAGTTCTTC. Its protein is CASRLLGGLDNEQFF.

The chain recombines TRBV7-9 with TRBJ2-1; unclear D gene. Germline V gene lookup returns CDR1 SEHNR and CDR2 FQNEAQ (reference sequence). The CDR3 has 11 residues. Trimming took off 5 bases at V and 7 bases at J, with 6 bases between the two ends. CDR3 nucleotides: TGTGCCAGCAGCGGGGTAAATGAGCAGTTCTTC. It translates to CASSGVNEQFF. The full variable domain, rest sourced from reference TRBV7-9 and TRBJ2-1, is DTGVSQNPRHKITKRGQNVTFRCDPISEHNRLYWYRQTLGQGPEFLTYFQNEAQLEKSRLLSDRFSAERPKGSFSTLEIQRTEQGDSAMYLCASSGVNEQFFGPGTRLTVL.

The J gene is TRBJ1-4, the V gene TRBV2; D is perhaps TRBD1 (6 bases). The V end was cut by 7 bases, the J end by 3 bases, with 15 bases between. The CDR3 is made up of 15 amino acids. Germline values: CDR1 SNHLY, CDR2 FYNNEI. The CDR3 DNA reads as TGTGCCAGCAATACAGACGGGGGCTCTAATGAAAAACTGTTTTTT. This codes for CASNTDGGSNEKLFF.

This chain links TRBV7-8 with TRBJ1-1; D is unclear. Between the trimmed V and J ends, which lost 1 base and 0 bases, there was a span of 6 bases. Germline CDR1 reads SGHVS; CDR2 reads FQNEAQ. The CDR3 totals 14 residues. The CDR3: CASSLEVMNTEAFF. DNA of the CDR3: TGTGCCAGCAGCTTAGAAGTCATGAACACTGAAGCTTTCTTT.

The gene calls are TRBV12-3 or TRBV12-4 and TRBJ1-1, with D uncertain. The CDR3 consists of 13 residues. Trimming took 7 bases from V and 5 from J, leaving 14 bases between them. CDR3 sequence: CASKSALGTEAFF. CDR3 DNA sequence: TGTGCCAGCAAGTCGGCCCTGGGGACTGAAGCTTTCTTT.

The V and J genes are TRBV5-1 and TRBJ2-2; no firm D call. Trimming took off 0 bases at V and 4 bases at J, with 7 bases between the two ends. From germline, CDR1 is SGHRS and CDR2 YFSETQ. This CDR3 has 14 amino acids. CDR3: CASSLGGSTGELFF. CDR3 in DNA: TGCGCCAGCAGCTTGGGAGGCTCCACCGGGGAGCTGTTTTTT.